Listed below are T cell receptor beta chains from one sample, sequenced in a study of blood T cell repertoires in COVID-19. Generated by immunoSEQ multiplex PCR, the TCRdb table keeps only in-frame clones and is missing some. The profile shows around 43,000 clones, more than 65% of them singletons. Sequences were obtained from peripheral blood. These receptors were taken from a human donor in a cohort sampled during active COVID-19. CDR3s include the opening cysteine and the closing phenylalanine or tryptophan. The D gene is left open where the match is weak. Not every row has a clone size; where given, it reads once, few, many or a size class.

d_call j_call clone_size v_call cdr3_nt cdr3_aa
TRBD2 TRBJ2-2 . TRBV13 TGTGCCAGCAGCATGCCTCAGGGACTAGCGTTGGCCGGGGAGCTGTTTTTT CASSMPQGLALAGELFF
. TRBJ2-1 few TRBV6-6 TGTGCCAGCAGTTTCGCCCAGGGGTATGAGCAGTTCTTC CASSFAQGYEQFF
TRBD1 TRBJ1-3 medium-sized TRBV6-6 TGTGCCAGCAGTCGCCCACCACAGGGGGCTCTAGGAAACACCATATATTTT CASSRPPQGALGNTIYF
. TRBJ2-1 once TRBV5-4 TGTGCCAGCAGCTCCTTTTACAATGAGCAGTTCTTC CASSSFYNEQFF
TRBD2 TRBJ2-1 once TRBV11-2 TGTGCCAGCAGCCTAGCGGGAGCGGCCTACAATGAGCAGTTCTTC CASSLAGAAYNEQFF
. TRBJ1-2 . TRBV2 TGTGCCAGCAGCTTAGCGCGGGGCTCTCCCTATGGCTACACCTTC CASSLARGSPYGYTF
TRBD1 TRBJ1-6 . TRBV27 TGTGCCAGCAGTTCGATGACAGGGGGAACCTATAATTCACCCCTCCACTTT CASSSMTGGTYNSPLHF
TRBD2 TRBJ2-2 . TRBV19 TGTGCCAGTAGTATAGGGGGAGGGTCCAACACCGGGGAGCTGTTTTTT CASSIGGGSNTGELFF
. TRBJ1-5 . TRBV19 TGTGCCAGTAGTATATCAGATCAGCCCCAGCATTTT CASSISDQPQHF
. TRBJ1-5 . TRBV30 TGTGCCTGGAGTGTACGGTCCCCCAATCAGCCCCAGCATTTT CAWSVRSPNQPQHF
TRBD1 TRBJ2-5 once TRBV12-3/TRBV12-4 TGTGCCAGCAGCCTCAAGGGACAGGGCCAGTACTTC CASSLKGQGQYF
TRBD1 TRBJ2-7 . TRBV7-9 TGTGCCAGCCGACAGGGGAGCTACGAGCAGTACTTC CASRQGSYEQYF
. TRBJ1-1 . TRBV5-1 TGCGCCAGCAGCCACGGAGCGGGGAACACTGAAGCTTTCTTT CASSHGAGNTEAFF
TRBD1 TRBJ2-3 . TRBV25-1 TGTGCCAGCAGTGCAACCGACAGGGCTACAGATACGCAGTATTTT CASSATDRATDTQYF
TRBD2 TRBJ2-1 . TRBV6-2/TRBV6-3 TGTGCCAGCAGTGCCTGGACTAGCGGGAGAAGCAATGAGCAGTTCTTC CASSAWTSGRSNEQFF
. TRBJ1-1 . TRBV6-5 TGTGCCAGCAGTTGGAGTTACAGGAGGAACACTGAAGCTTTCTTT CASSWSYRRNTEAFF
. TRBJ1-1 . TRBV6-5 TGTGCCAGCAGACCCCCGGGACAACACACTGAAGCTTTCTTT CASRPPGQHTEAFF
. TRBJ1-2 . TRBV4-1 TGCGCCAGCAGCCCCGCAGAGTCAGGGACTTACTATGGCTACACCTTC CASSPAESGTYYGYTF
TRBD1 TRBJ2-7 . TRBV6-5 TGTGCCAGCAACCCGGGACAGGCCAGTTCCTACGAGCAGTACTTC CASNPGQASSYEQYF
TRBD2 TRBJ2-1 . TRBV10-1 TGCGCCAGCAGTGAGAAACTAGCGAGCAATGAGCAGTTCTTC CASSEKLASNEQFF
. TRBJ1-5 . TRBV24-1 TGTGCCACCAGCAAACAGAGTATGGGCTCGCCCCAGCATTTT CATSKQSMGSPQHF
TRBD2 TRBJ2-7 . TRBV11-3 TGTGCCAGCAGCGGGGGACACCCGGGACTAGCGGGATCCTACGAGCAGTACTTC CASSGGHPGLAGSYEQYF
TRBD1 TRBJ2-3 . TRBV7-9 TGTGCCAGCAGCTCCGGACAGGCCCTTACAGATACGCAGTATTTT CASSSGQALTDTQYF
TRBD2 TRBJ2-7 . TRBV10-2 TGCGCCAGCAGAGGCATGACTAGCGGGAGGTTCTCCTACGAGCAGTACTTC CASRGMTSGRFSYEQYF
TRBD2 TRBJ2-1 few TRBV19 TGTGCCAGTATTGGCGGGAGGTCCCAATCCTACAATGAGCAGTTCTTC CASIGGRSQSYNEQFF
. TRBJ2-1 . TRBV3-1/TRBV3-2 TGTGCCAGCAGCCAAGAGGCCCCGGGACTCCCCAGCTCCTACAATGAGCAGTTCTTC CASSQEAPGLPSSYNEQFF
TRBD1 TRBJ2-1 few TRBV10-2 TGCGCCAGCAGAGACCGGACAGGGGGCTACAATGAGCAGTTCTTC CASRDRTGGYNEQFF
TRBD1 TRBJ1-4 . TRBV4-1 TGCGCCAGCAGCCACCACGGACAGGGGGATGAACTGTTTTTT CASSHHGQGDELFF
. TRBJ2-7 . TRBV5-5 TGTGCCAGCAGCTTAAGTCCATCGGTCCTAACCCACGAGCAGTACTTC CASSLSPSVLTHEQYF
TRBD2 TRBJ2-1 few TRBV28 TGTGCCAGCAGTTCGTTCGATAGCGGGGGAAATGAGCAGTTCTTC CASSSFDSGGNEQFF
TRBD1 TRBJ2-2 . TRBV18 TGTGCCAGCACGGCGGGACAGGGGTTCACCGGGGAGCTGTTTTTT CASTAGQGFTGELFF
TRBD2 TRBJ2-5 once TRBV19 TGTGCCAGTACCCGCAGTAGCGGGGTGGAAGAGACCCAGTACTTC CASTRSSGVEETQYF
TRBD2 TRBJ2-7 . TRBV3-1/TRBV3-2 TGTGCCAGCAGCCAGCCTAGCGGGGTCTCCTACGAGCAGTACTTC CASSQPSGVSYEQYF
. TRBJ2-7 . TRBV2 TGTGCCAGCTGTCACAGCTATCTCCTACGAGAGCAGTACTTC CASCHSYLLREQYF
. TRBJ1-1 . TRBV19 TGTGCCAGTAGTGCAGGGATGGAGTGGACTGAAGCTTTCTTT CASSAGMEWTEAFF
. TRBJ2-7 . TRBV7-2 TGTGCCAGCAGCACGTGGACATCTACCTACGAGCAGTACTTC CASSTWTSTYEQYF
. TRBJ1-4 . TRBV20-1 TGCAGTGCTAGTAACAGCCTCAAGGAAAAACTGTTTTTT CSASNSLKEKLFF
. TRBJ2-1 once TRBV6-6 TGTGCCAGCAAGAGGCGGACAGATAGTTACAATGAGCAGTTCTTC CASKRRTDSYNEQFF
. TRBJ1-2 . TRBV14 TGTGCCAGCAGCCAAACGGGACTCGGGGGCTACACCTTC CASSQTGLGGYTF
. TRBJ1-1 . TRBV28 TGTGCCAGCAGCTTTCCCACGGGAGGCACTGAAGCTTTCTTT CASSFPTGGTEAFF
. TRBJ2-7 few TRBV5-3 TGTGCCAGAAGCCCCGAGGAGGGGAGGAGCTCCTACGAGCAGTACTTC CARSPEEGRSSYEQYF
. TRBJ2-1 . TRBV12-3/TRBV12-4 TGTGCCAGCAGGTTCGGGACAAATGAGCAGTTCTTC CASRFGTNEQFF
TRBD1 TRBJ2-1 . TRBV6-5 TGTGCCAGCTATTCGACAGGGTTAGGTGAGCAGTTCTTC CASYSTGLGEQFF
. TRBJ1-2 . TRBV7-2 TGTGCCAGCAGCTTAGAGACCGGGGGGGGTGGCTACACCTTC CASSLETGGGGYTF
. TRBJ1-1 few TRBV7-9 TGTGCCAGCAGCTTACAGTTCCAGGGGACCACTGAAGCTTTCTTT CASSLQFQGTTEAFF
TRBD1 TRBJ2-7 . TRBV5-1 TGCGCCAGCAGCTTTGACAGGGGGTACGAGCAGTACTTC CASSFDRGYEQYF